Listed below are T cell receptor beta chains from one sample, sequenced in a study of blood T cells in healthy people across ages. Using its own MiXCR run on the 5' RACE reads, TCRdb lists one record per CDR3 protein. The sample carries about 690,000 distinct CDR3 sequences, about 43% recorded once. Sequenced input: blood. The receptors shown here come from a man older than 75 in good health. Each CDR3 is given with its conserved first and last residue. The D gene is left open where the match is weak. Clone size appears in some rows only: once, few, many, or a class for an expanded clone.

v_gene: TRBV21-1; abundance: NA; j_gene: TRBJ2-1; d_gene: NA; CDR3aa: CASSKGQGTNNEQFF; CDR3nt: TGTGCCAGCAGCAAAGGACAGGGGACCAACAATGAGCAGTTCTTC
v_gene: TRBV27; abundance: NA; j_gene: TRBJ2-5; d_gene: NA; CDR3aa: CDSSLIPFSGETQYF; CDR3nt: TGTGACAGCAGTTTAATTCCCTTCTCGGGAGAGACCCAGTACTTC
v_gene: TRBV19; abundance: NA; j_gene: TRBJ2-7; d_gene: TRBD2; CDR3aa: CASSGTSGGENYNEQYF; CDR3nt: TGTGCCAGTAGTGGGACTAGCGGGGGGGAGAACTACAATGAGCAGTACTTC
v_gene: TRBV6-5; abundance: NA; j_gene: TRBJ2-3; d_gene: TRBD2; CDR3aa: CASRRTRGGDTQYF; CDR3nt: TGTGCCAGCAGACGGACTAGGGGAGGAGATACGCAGTATTTT
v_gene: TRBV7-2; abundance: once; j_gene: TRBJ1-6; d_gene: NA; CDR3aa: CASSSRGRNSPLHF; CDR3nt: TGTGCCAGCAGCTCCAGGGGTCGGAATTCACCCCTCCACTTT
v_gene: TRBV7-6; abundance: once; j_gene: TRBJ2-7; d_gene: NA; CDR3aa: CASSLASDEQYF; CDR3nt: TGTGCCAGCAGCTTAGCGAGTGACGAGCAGTACTTC
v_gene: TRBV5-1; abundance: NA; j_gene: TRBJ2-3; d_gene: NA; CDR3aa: CASSLAQLADTQYF; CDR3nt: TGCGCCAGCAGCTTGGCACAGCTCGCAGATACGCAGTATTTT
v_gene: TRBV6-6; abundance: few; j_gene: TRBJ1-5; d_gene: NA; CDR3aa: CASKLRDNYKPQHF; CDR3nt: TGTGCCAGCAAGCTCCGGGACAATTATAAGCCCCAGCATTTT
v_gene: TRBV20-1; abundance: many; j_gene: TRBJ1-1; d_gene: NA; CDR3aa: CSARDTGWGNTEAFF; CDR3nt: TGCAGTGCTAGAGATACAGGTTGGGGAAACACTGAAGCTTTCTTT
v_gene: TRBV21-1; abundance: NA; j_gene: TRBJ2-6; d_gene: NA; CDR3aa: CASSPKPRTGANVLTF; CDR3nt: TGTGCCAGCAGCCCTAAACCAAGGACTGGGGCCAACGTCCTGACTTTC
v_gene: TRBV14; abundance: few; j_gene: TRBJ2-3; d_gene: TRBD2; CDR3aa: CASTRSGAGTDTQYF; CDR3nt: TGTGCCAGCACCCGTAGCGGGGCCGGCACAGATACGCAGTATTTT
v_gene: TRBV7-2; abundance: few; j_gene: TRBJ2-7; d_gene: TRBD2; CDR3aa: CASSFRGTSGGSEQYF; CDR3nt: TGTGCCAGCAGCTTCCGGGGGACTAGCGGGGGAAGCGAGCAGTACTTC
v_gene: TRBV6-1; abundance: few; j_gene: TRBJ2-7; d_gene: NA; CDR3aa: CASSADMAYEQYF; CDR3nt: TGTGCCAGCAGTGCCGACATGGCCTACGAGCAGTACTTC
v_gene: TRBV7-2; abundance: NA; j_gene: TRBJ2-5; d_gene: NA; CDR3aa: CASSFRASQETQYF; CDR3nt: TGTGCCAGCAGCTTCAGGGCGTCTCAAGAGACCCAGTACTTC
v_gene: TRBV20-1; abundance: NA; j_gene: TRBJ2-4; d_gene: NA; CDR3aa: CSARPTENLAKNIQYF; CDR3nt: TGCAGTGCTAGACCGACAGAAAACCTAGCCAAAAACATTCAGTACTTC